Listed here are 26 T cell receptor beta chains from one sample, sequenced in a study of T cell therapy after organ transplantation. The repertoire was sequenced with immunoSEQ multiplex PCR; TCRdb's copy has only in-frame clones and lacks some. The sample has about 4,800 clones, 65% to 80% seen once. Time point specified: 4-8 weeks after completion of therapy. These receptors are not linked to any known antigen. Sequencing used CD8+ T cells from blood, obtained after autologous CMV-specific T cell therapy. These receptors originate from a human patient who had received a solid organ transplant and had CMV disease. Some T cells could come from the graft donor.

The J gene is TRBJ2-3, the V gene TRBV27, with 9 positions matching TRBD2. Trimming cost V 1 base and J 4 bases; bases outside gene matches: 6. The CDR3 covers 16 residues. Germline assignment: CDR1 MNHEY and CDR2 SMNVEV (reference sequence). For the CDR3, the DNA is TGTGCCAGCAGTTTATTTTCCCTAGCGGGGCCAGATACGCAGTATTTT. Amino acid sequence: CASSLFSLAGPDTQYF.

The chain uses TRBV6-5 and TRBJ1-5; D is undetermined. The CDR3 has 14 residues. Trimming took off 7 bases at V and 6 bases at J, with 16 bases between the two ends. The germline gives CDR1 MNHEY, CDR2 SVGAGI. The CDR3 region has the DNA TGTGCCAGCACACAAATGGAGGGAAGTCAGCCCCAGCATTTT. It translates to CASTQMEGSQPQHF.

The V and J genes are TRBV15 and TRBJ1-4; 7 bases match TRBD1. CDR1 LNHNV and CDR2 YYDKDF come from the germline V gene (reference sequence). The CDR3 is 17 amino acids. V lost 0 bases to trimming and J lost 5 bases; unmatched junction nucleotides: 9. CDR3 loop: CATSRDNLGGGNEKLFF. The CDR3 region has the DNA TGTGCCACCAGCAGAGATAATTTAGGGGGCGGGAATGAAAAACTGTTTTTT. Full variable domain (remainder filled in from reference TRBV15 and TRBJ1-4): DAMVIQNPRYQVTQFGKPVTLSCSQTLNHNVMYWYQQKSSQAPKLLFHYYDKDFNNEADTPDNFQSRRPNTSFCFLDIRSPGLGDTAMYLCATSRDNLGGGNEKLFFGSGTQLSVL.

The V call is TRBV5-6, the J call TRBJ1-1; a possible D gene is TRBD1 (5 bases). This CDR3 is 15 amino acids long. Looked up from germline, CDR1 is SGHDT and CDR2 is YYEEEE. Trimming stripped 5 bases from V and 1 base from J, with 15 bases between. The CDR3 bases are TGTGCCAGCAGTGCGGGCGGGGCTGGGAACACTGAAGCTTTCTTT. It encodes CASSAGGAGNTEAFF.

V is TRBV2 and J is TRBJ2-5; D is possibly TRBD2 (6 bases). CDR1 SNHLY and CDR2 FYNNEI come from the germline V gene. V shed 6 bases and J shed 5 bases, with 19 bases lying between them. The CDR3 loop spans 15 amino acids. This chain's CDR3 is CASRAGGPTWETQYF. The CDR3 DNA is TGTGCCAGCAGAGCCGGGGGACCGACCTGGGAGACCCAGTACTTC.

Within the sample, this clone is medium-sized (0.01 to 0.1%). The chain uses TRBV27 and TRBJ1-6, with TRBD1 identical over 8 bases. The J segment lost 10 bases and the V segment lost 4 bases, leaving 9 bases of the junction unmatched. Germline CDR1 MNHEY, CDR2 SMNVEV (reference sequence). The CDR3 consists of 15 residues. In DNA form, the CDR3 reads TGTGCCAGCAGTTACTCAACAGGGGGAATATCACCCCTCCACTTT. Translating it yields CASSYSTGGISPLHF.

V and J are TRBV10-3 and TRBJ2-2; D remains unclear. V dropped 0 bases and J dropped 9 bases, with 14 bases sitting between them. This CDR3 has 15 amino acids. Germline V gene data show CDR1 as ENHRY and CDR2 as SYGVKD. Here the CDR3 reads CAISESRTPSRELFF. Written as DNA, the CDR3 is TGTGCCATCAGTGAGTCGAGGACGCCTAGTAGGGAGCTGTTTTTT.

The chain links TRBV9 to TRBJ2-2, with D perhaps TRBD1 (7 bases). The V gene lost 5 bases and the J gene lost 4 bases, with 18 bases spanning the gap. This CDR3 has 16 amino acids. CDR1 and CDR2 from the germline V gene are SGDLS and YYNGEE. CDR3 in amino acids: CASSQGGLEGTGELFF. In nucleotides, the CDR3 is TGTGCCAGCAGTCAGGGGGGTCTTGAGGGCACCGGGGAGCTGTTTTTT.

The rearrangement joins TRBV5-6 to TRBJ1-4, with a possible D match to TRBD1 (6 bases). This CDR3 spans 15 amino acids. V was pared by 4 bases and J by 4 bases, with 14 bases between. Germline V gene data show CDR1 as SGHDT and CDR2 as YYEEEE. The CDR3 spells CASSGRTVLNEKLFF. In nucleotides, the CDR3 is TGTGCCAGCAGCGGGCGGACAGTCCTTAATGAAAAACTGTTTTTT.

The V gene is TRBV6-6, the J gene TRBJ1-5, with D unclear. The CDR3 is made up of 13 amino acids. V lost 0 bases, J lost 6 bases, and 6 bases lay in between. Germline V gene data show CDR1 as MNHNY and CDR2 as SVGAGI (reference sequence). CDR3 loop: CASSYSNSQPQHF. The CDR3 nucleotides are TGTGCCAGCAGTTACTCGAATTCTCAGCCCCAGCATTTT.

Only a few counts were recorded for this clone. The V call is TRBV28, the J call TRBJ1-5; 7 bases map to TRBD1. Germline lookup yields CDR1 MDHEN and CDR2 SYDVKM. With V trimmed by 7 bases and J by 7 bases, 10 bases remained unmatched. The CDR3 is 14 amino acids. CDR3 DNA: TGTGCCAGCACCCCCAGACAGGGTGAACAGCCCCAGCATTTT. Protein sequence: CASTPRQGEQPQHF.

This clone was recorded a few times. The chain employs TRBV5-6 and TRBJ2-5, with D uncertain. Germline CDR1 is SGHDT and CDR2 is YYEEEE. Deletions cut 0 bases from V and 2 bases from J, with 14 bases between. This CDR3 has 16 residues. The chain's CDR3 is CASSLGSWTVQETQYF. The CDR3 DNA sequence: TGTGCCAGCAGCTTGGGGTCCTGGACGGTTCAAGAGACCCAGTACTTC.

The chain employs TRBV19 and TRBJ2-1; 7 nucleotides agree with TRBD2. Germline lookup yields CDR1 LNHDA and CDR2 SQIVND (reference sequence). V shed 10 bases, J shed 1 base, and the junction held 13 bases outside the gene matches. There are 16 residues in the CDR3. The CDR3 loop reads CATGPLAGVSYNEQFF. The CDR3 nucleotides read TGTGCCACAGGCCCTCTGGCGGGAGTTTCCTACAATGAGCAGTTCTTC. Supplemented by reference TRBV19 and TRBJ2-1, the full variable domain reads DGGITQSPKYLFRKEGQNVTLSCEQNLNHDAMYWYRQDPGQGLRLIYYSQIVNDFQKGDIAEGYSVSREKKESFPLTVTSAQKNPTAFYLCATGPLAGVSYNEQFFGPGTRLTVL.

The CDR3 sequence: CASSPEREAYNEQFF. CDR3 nucleotides: TGTGCCAGCAGCCCTGAGCGGGAGGCCTACAATGAGCAGTTCTTC. The J gene is TRBJ2-1, the V gene TRBV5-8; 9 bases match TRBD2. J lost 2 bases, V lost 4 bases, and 4 bases had no gene match. The CDR3 sequence is 15 residues long. CDR1 and CDR2 from the germline V gene are SGHTS and YDEGEE.

CDR3 residues: CASGPSGTFNNEQFF. CDR3 in DNA: TGTGCCAGCGGACCTAGCGGAACCTTTAACAATGAGCAGTTCTTC. The J gene is TRBJ2-1, the V gene TRBV6-1; TRBD2 agrees at 7 bases. The V gene end was trimmed by 8 bases and the J gene end by 5 bases; junction bases not matched to a gene: 12. The CDR3 loop spans 15 amino acids. The V gene's germline CDR1 is MNHNS and CDR2 SASEGT.

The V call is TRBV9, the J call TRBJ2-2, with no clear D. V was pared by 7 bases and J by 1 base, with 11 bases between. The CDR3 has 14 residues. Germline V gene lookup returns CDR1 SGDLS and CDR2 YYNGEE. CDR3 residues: CASQRTGNTGELFF. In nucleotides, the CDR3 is TGTGCCAGCCAACGGACCGGGAACACCGGGGAGCTGTTTTTT.

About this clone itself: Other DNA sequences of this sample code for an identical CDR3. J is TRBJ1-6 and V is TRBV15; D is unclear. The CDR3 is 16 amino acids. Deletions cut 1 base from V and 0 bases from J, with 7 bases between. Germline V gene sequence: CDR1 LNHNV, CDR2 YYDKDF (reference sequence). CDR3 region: CATSRVGSSYNSPLHF. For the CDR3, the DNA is TGTGCCACCAGCAGAGTCGGGAGCTCCTATAATTCACCCCTCCACTTT.

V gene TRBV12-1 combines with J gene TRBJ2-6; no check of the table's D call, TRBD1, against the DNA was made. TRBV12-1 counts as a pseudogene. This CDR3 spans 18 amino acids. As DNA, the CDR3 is TGTGCCAGCAGCGGTGTGCATATAGGACAAAGTCGGGCCAACGTCCTGACTTTC. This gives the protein CASSGVHIGQSRANVLTF.

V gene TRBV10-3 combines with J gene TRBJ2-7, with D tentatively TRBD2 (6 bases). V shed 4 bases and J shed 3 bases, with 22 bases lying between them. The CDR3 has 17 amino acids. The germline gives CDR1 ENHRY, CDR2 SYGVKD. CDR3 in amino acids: CAISVGGPYLSDYEQYF. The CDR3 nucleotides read TGTGCCATCAGTGTGGGGGGACCCTACTTATCCGACTACGAGCAGTACTTC.

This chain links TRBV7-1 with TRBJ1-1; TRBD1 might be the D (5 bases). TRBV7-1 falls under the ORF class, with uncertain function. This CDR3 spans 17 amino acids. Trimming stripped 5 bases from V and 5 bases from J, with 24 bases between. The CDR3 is CASSNHDLRGLGTEAFF. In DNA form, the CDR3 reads TGTGCCAGCAGCAATCACGATTTACGGGGCCTGGGGACTGAAGCTTTCTTT.

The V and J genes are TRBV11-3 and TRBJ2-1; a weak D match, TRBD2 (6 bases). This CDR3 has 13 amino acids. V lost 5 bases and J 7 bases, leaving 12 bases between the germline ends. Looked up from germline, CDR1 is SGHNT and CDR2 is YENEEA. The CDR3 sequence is CASSRRLENEQFF. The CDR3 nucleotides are TGTGCCAGCAGCCGAAGACTAGAAAATGAGCAGTTCTTC.

The CDR3 DNA reads TGTGCCAGCAGGGGGACAGGGTTGATCTACACTGAAGCTTTCTTT. It specifies CASRGTGLIYTEAFF. The chain joins TRBV28 to TRBJ1-1; 9 nucleotides agree with TRBD1. Losses at the gene ends were 6 bases for V and 3 bases for J; bases not matched to a gene: 8. CDR1 and CDR2 (germline): MDHEN, SYDVKM. The CDR3 is 15 amino acids.

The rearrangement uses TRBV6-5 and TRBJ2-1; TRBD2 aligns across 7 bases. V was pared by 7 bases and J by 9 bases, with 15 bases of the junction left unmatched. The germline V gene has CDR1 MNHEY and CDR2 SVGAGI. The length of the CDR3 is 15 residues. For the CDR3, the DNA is TGTGCCAGCACCCCAGAAGCGGGGTTTACGGGTGAGCAGTTCTTC. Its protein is CASTPEAGFTGEQFF.

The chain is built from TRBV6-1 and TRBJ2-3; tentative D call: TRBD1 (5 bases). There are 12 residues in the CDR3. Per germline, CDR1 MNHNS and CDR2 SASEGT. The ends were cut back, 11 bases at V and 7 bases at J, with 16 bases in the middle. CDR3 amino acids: CAAEDSVHTQYF. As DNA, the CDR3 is TGTGCCGCAGAAGACAGCGTACATACGCAGTATTTT.

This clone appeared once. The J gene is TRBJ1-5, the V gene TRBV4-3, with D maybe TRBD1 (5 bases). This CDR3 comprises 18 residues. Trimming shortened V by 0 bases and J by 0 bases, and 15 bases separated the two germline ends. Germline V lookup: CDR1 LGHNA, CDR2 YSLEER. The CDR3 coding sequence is TGCGCCAGCAGCCAAGATGGTTCCGGGGCCCTTAGCAATCAGCCCCAGCATTTT. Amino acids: CASSQDGSGALSNQPQHF.

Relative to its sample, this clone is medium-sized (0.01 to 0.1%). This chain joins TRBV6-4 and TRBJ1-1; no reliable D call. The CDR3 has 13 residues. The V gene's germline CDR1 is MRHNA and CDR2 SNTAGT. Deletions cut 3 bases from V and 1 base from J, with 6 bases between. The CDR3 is CASSELWNTEAFF. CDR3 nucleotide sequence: TGTGCCAGCAGTGAGTTATGGAACACTGAAGCTTTCTTT.